This TCR beta chain emerged from a study of cytotoxic CD8 clonotypes in ibrutinib-treated CLL. Overall study: Average yields of about 260,000 productive templates and approximately 100,000 productive rearrangements characterized the samples. Overall study findings and caveats: At the start, clonality exceeded age-matched healthy donors and followed circulating CD8+ T-cell counts.

This clone was detected a few times. Its specificity is unknown. The germline CDR1 and CDR2 sequences are MGHRA and YSYEKL. V was pared by 3 bases and J by 9 bases, with 12 bases between. The CDR3 totals 13 residues. Libraries of TCR beta were made from approximately 1.9 micrograms of genomic DNA that came from cryopreserved PBMCs. This table comes from immunoSEQ multiplex PCR, and its TCRdb copy is limited to in-frame clones, with some not included. Here the sample spans 150,000 to 200,000 clones, 81% being singletons. The V call is TRBV4-1, the J call TRBJ1-5; tentative D call: TRBD1 (5 bases). The TCR sequence derives from a human donor with chronic lymphocytic leukemia. The specimen was PBMCs, collected after 12 months of ibrutinib treatment. CDR3 coding DNA: TGCGCCAGCAGCCATGCTGAGGGGAGGCCCCAGCATTTT. Protein: CASSHAEGRPQHF.